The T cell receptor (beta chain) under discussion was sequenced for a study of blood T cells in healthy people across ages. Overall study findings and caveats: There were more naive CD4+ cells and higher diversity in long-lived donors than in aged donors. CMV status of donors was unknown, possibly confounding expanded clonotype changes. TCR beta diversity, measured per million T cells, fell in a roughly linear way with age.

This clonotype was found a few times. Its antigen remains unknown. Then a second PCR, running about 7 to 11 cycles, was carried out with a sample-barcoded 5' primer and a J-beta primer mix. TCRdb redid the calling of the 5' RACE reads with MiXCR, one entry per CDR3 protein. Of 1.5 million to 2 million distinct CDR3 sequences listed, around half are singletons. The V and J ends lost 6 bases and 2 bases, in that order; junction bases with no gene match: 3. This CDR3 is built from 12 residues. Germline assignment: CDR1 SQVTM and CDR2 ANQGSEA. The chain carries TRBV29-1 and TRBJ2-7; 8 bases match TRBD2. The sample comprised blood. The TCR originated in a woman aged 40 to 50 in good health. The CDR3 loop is CSVTSGTYEQYF. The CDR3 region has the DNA TGCAGCGTCACTAGCGGTACCTACGAGCAGTACTTC.